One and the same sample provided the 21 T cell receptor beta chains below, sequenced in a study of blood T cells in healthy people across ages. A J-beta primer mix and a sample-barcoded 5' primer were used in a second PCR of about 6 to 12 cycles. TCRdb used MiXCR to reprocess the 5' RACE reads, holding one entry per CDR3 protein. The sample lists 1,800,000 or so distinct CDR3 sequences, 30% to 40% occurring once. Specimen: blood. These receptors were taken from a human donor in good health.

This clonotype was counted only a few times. The CDR3 is CASSQGSANTEAFF. In nucleotides, the CDR3 is TGCGCCAGCAGCCAAGGATCAGCTAACACTGAAGCTTTCTTT. V usage is TRBV4-1 and J usage is TRBJ1-1; D ambiguous. CDR3 length: 14 amino acids. V shed 1 base and J shed 2 bases, with 8 bases lying between them. CDR1 MGHRA and CDR2 YSYEKL come from the germline V gene.

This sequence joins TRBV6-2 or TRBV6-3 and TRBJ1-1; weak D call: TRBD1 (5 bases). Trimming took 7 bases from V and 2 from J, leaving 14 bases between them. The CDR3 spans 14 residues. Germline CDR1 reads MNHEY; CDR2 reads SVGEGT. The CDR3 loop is CASKIWTRNTEAFF. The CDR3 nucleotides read TGTGCCAGCAAGATATGGACAAGAAACACTGAAGCTTTCTTT.

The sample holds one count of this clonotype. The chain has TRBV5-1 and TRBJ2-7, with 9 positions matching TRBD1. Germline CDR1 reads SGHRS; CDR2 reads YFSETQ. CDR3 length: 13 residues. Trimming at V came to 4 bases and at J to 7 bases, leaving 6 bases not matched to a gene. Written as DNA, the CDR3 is TGCGCCAGCAGCAACCGGGACAGGGTTGAGCAGTACTTC. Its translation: CASSNRDRVEQYF. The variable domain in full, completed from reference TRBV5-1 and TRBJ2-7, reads KAGVTQTPRYLIKTRGQQVTLSCSPISGHRSVSWYQQTPGQGLQFLFEYFSETQRNKGNFPGRFSGRQFSNSRSEMNVSTLELGDSALYLCASSNRDRVEQYFGPGTRLTVT.

The CDR3 reads CASSFGTTPTGELFF. Here the CDR3 DNA reads TGCGCCAGCAGCTTTGGGACTACACCCACCGGGGAGCTGTTTTTT. The chain links TRBV5-1 to TRBJ2-2; TRBD2 matches 7 bases. Per the germline V gene, CDR1 is SGHRS and CDR2 is YFSETQ. CDR3 length: 15 residues. V lost 2 bases, J lost 4 bases, and 5 bases stayed unmatched. The variable domain in full, with the rest retrieved from reference TRBV5-1 and TRBJ2-2, is KAGVTQTPRYLIKTRGQQVTLSCSPISGHRSVSWYQQTPGQGLQFLFEYFSETQRNKGNFPGRFSGRQFSNSRSEMNVSTLELGDSALYLCASSFGTTPTGELFFGEGSRLTVL.

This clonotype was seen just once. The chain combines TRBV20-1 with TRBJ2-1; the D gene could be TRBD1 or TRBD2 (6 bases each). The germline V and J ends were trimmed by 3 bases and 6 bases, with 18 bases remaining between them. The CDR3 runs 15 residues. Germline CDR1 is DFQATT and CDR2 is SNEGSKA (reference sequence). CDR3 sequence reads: CSARLLVSGANEQFF. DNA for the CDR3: TGCAGTGCTAGGCTGCTAGTCTCGGGGGCCAATGAGCAGTTCTTC.

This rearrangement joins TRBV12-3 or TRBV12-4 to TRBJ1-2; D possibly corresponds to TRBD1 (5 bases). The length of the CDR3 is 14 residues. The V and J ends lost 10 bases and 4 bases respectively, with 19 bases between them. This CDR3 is CATLGPRPFYGYTF. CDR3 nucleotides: TGTGCCACCCTGGGACCGCGGCCCTTCTATGGCTACACCTTC.

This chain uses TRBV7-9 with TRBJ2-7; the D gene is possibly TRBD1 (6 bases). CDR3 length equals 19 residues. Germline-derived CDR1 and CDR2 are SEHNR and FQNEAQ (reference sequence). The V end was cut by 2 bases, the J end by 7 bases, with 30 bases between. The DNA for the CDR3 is TGTGCCAGCAGCTTAAGTCAACGGTTCTCGGGACATAGCCGGTTGGAGCAGTACTTC. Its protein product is CASSLSQRFSGHSRLEQYF.

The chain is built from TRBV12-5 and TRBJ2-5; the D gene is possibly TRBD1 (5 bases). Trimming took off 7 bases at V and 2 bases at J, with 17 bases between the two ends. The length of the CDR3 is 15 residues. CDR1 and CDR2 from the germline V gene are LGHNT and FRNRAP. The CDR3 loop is CASAFLGLGQETQYF. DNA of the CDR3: TGTGCTAGTGCCTTTTTGGGGCTCGGGCAAGAGACCCAGTACTTC. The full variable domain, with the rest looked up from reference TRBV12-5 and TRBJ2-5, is DARVTQTPRHKVTEMGQEVTMRCQPILGHNTVFWYRQTMMQGLELLAYFRNRAPLDDSGMPKDRFSAEMPDATLATLKIQPSEPRDSAVYFCASAFLGLGQETQYFGPGTRLLVL.

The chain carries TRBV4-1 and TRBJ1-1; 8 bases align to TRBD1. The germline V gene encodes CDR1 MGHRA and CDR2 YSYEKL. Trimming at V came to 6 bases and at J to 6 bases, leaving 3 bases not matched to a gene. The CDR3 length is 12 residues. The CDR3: CASRTGDAEAFF. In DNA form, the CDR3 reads TGCGCCAGCAGGACAGGGGACGCTGAAGCTTTCTTT.

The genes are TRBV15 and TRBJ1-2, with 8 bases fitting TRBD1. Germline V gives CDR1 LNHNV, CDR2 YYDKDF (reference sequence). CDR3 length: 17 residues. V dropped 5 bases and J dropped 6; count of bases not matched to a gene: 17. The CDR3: CATSSGQGAIRSHGYTF. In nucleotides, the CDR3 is TGTGCCACCAGCTCAGGGCAGGGGGCGATTCGTAGCCATGGCTACACCTTC. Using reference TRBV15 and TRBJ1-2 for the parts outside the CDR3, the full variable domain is DAMVIQNPRYQVTQFGKPVTLSCSQTLNHNVMYWYQQKSSQAPKLLFHYYDKDFNNEADTPDNFQSRRPNTSFCFLDIRSPGLGDTAMYLCATSSGQGAIRSHGYTFGSGTRLTVV.

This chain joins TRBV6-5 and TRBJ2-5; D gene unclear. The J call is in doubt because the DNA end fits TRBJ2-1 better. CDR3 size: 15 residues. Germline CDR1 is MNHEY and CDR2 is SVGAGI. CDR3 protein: CASSYSVSTQETQFF. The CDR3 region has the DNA TGTGCCAGCAGTTACTCGGTGTCTACCCAAGAGACCCAGTTCTTC.

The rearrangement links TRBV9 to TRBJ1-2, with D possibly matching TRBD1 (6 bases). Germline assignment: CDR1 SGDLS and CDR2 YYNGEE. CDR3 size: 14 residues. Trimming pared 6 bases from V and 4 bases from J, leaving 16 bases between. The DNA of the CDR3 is TGTGCCAGCACACTCGGGGGGCGGACCTATGGCTACACCTTC. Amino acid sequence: CASTLGGRTYGYTF.

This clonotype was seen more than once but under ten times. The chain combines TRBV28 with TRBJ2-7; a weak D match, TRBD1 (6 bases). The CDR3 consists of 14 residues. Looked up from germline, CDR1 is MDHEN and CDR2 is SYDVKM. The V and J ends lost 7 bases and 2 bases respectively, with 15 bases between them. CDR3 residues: CASTSGGETYEQYF. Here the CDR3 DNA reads TGTGCCAGCACCTCTGGGGGCGAAACCTACGAGCAGTACTTC.

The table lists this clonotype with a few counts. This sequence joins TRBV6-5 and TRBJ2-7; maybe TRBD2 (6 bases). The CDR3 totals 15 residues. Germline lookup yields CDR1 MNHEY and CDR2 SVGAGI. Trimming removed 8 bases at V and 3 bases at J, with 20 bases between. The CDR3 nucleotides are TGTGCCAGCCGTGGTACGGGGATGGGGGGCTACGAGCAGTACTTC. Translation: CASRGTGMGGYEQYF.

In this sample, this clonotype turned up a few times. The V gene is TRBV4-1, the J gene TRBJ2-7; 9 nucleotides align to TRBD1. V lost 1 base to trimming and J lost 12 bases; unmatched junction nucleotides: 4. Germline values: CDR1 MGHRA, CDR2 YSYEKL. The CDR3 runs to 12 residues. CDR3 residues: CASSQVGTGRYF. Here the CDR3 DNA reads TGCGCCAGCAGCCAAGTCGGGACAGGGCGGTACTTC.

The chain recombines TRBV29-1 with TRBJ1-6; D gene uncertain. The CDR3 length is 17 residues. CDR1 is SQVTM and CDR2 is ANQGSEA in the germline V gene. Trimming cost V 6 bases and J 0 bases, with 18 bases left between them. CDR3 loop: CSVSSMTESSYNSPLHF. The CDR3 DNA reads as TGCAGCGTGTCATCAATGACGGAAAGCTCCTATAATTCACCCCTCCACTTT.

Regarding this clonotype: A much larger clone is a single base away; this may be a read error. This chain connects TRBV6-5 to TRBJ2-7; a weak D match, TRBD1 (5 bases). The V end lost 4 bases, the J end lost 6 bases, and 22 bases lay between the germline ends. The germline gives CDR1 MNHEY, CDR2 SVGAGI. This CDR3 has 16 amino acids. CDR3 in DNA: TGTGCCAGCAGTTCGGAATCGACGCAGGGAAAACGCGAGCAGTACTTC. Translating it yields CASSSESTQGKREQYF.

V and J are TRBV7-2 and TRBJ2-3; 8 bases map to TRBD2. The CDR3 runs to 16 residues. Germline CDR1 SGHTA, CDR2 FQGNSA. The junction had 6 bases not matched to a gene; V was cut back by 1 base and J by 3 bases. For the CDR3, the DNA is TGTGCCAGCAGCTTAGGTCGGGGGACTAGAACAGATACGCAGTATTTT. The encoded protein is CASSLGRGTRTDTQYF.

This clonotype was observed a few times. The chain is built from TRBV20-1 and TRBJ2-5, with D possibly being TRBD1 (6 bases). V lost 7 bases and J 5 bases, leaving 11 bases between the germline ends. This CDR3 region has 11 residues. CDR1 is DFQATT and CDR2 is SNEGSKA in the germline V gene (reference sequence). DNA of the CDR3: TGCAGTGTGGGGGCGCGGGAGACCCAGTACTTC. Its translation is CSVGARETQYF.

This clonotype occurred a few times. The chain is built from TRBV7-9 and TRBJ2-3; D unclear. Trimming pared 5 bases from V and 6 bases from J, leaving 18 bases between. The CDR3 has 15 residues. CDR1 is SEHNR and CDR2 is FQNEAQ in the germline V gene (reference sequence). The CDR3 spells CASSPRFASADTQYF. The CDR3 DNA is TGTGCCAGCAGCCCCCGCTTTGCGTCCGCGGATACGCAGTATTTT.

The CDR3 here is CASSLTRVGGRSTDTQYF. CDR3 coding DNA: TGTGCCAGCAGCTTGACTCGGGTAGGCGGCAGAAGCACAGATACGCAGTATTTT. This chain links TRBV5-5 with TRBJ2-3; no firm D call. This CDR3 region has 18 residues. The germline gives CDR1 SGHKS, CDR2 YYEKEE (reference sequence). Between the trimmed V and J ends, which lost 1 base and 0 bases, there was a span of 18 bases.